This is a list of T cell receptor beta chains from one sample in a study of T cells in Graves' hyperthyroidism and ophthalmopathy. Using its own MiXCR run on the multiplex PCR reads, TCRdb lists one record per CDR3 protein. There are under 400,000 distinct CDR3 sequences in the sample; approximately 22% occur only once, and about 50% lies in the top ten. Material: blood. The origin of the receptors is a woman aged 50 to 60 with Graves' hyperthyroidism. The conserved cysteine and the conserved F or W are not part of the CDR3 here.

j_call	v_call	cdr3_aa
TRBJ2-2	TRBV5-1	ASKGQGYTGELF
TRBJ1-2	TRBV28	ASTISSALGYT
TRBJ1-1	TRBV6-1	ASSTDSLMNTEAF
TRBJ1-2	TRBV19	ASSEPGGPHYGYT
TRBJ1-1	TRBV2	ASSEETGGEKAF
TRBJ1-1	TRBV20-1	SALTLPGQGRNTEAF
TRBJ1-5	TRBV2	ASSDAHSNQPQH
TRBJ2-1	TRBV6-1	ASNIAGASPYNEQF
TRBJ1-1	TRBV7-3	ASSLLWNTEAF
TRBJ1-1	TRBV6-1	ASRLLSVNTEAF
TRBJ1-1	TRBV27	ASSLSGTMNTEAF
TRBJ2-3	TRBV19	ASSIDRQGGTDTQY
TRBJ2-5	TRBV20-1	SAKSRGLGETQY
TRBJ1-2	TRBV2	ASSEQGHGYT
TRBJ1-2	TRBV20-1	SALPDSSNYGYT
TRBJ2-7	TRBV6-1	ASSELTRARRYEQY
TRBJ1-2	TRBV30	AWRNYGYT
TRBJ2-4	TRBV5-5	ASSLQGGPAKNIQY
TRBJ2-1	TRBV5-1	ASSLPEDRGLKPTSYNEQF
TRBJ2-7	TRBV29-1	SVAGLAASYEQY
TRBJ1-5	TRBV5-8	ASSWGTGGDQPQH
TRBJ1-1	TRBV2	ASSEALARLGTEAF
TRBJ2-5	TRBV12-3/TRBV12-4	ASSWGTETQY
TRBJ2-7	TRBV10-3	AISEGNYEQY
TRBJ2-1	TRBV20-1	SARGGHRSYNEQF
TRBJ2-2	TRBV18	ASSLTSGSRTGELF
TRBJ1-1	TRBV6-2/TRBV6-3	ASSLILNTEAF
TRBJ2-1	TRBV9	ASSLGQRGHNEQF
TRBJ1-5	TRBV28	ASSLNVGGIYGQPQH
TRBJ2-1	TRBV19	ASSRGAMSNEQF
TRBJ2-5	TRBV6-1	ASSHGTLSDETQY
TRBJ1-1	TRBV10-3	ATLQGTGTTEAF
TRBJ1-4	TRBV7-9	ASSPPLRGPEGFNEKLF
TRBJ2-1	TRBV29-1	SVGSSGTVQF
TRBJ1-1	TRBV3-1	ASSQDLTGYAEAF
TRBJ1-1	TRBV18	ASSPFSKGTEAF
TRBJ1-1	TRBV5-1	ASSSIGTEAF
TRBJ1-1	TRBV19	ASIGIPGQINHEAFREAF
TRBJ2-2	TRBV19	ASSITWGPNTGELF
TRBJ2-1	TRBV5-8	ASSLAGGRPDEQF
TRBJ2-3	TRBV11-3	ASSSTYTDTQY
TRBJ1-6	TRBV6-1	ASSDRDRGFTLH
TRBJ2-1	TRBV18	ASSPGTSGSREQF
TRBJ2-4	TRBV11-2	ASNLDPGSNIQY
TRBJ2-1	TRBV6-6	ASSYSIQGANNEQF
TRBJ2-2	TRBV12-3/TRBV12-4	ASSPTGTVPGELF
TRBJ2-3	TRBV6-5	ASSHSGSGLAQTDTQY
TRBJ2-5	TRBV7-9	ASSSLTYTVVRQETQY
TRBJ1-2	TRBV30	AWDRDNYGYT
TRBJ2-2	TRBV7-9	ASSLEAKAGELF
TRBJ2-1	TRBV27	ASSFSFNNEQF
TRBJ1-4	TRBV19	ASSIPWREKLF
TRBJ1-1	TRBV18	ASSPRREGHEAF
TRBJ2-5	TRBV2	ASKVRTSGQETQY
TRBJ2-7	TRBV10-2	ASSESQGASTYEQY
TRBJ1-6	TRBV6-1	ASSATDVSNSPLH
TRBJ1-5	TRBV2	ASNEGQSNQPQH